Listed here are 6 T cell receptor beta chains from one sample, sequenced in a study of CD8 T cells in Susac syndrome. An input of roughly 0.5 to 1 ug of RNA was subjected to reverse transcription using random hexamers. TCRdb passed the immunoSEQ multiplex PCR reads through MiXCR, listing each CDR3 protein once. The profile covers approximately 130,000 distinct CDR3 sequences, with 94% appearing a single time and more than 0.09% taken by the ten largest. Sample: CD4+ T cells from PBMCs. These receptors came from a human donor in good health.

The rearrangement links TRBV5-5 to TRBJ2-5, with TRBD2 matching 13 bases. CDR1 is SGHKS, CDR2 YYEKEE, per germline (reference sequence). Trimming removed 1 base from V and 5 bases from J; junction bases left unmatched: 2. The length of the CDR3 is 15 residues. CDR3 in amino acids: CASSLLLAGGETQYF. The CDR3, as DNA: TGTGCCAGCAGCTTGTTACTAGCGGGAGGGGAGACCCAGTACTTC.

V and J are TRBV30 and TRBJ1-6; TRBD1 is a possible D gene (5 bases). With 0 bases removed from V and 9 bases from J, the gap between germline ends came to 18 bases. This CDR3 comprises 16 residues. Germline CDR1 reads GTSNPN; CDR2 reads SVGIG (reference sequence). The DNA of the CDR3 is TGTGCCTGGAGTGTACTCGAGGACATAAGGGGTTCACCCCTCCACTTT. This sequence encodes CAWSVLEDIRGSPLHF.

V is TRBV20-1 and J is TRBJ2-3, with no clear D. The CDR3 has 13 residues. CDR1 and CDR2 (germline): DFQATT, SNEGSKA (reference sequence). The V gene lost 0 bases and the J gene lost 3 bases, with 7 bases spanning the gap. CDR3 region: CSARDEVTDTQYF. The CDR3 DNA is TGCAGTGCTAGAGATGAGGTGACAGATACGCAGTATTTT.

This clonotype appeared once. The chain joins TRBV20-1 to TRBJ2-3; 9 bases map to TRBD2. The CDR3 length is 15 residues. The V gene's germline CDR1 is DFQATT and CDR2 SNEGSKA (reference sequence). V lost 5 bases, J lost 8 bases, and 14 bases stayed unmatched. For the CDR3, the DNA is TGCAGTGCTCCTAAAGCGGGAGGATTGGGGGCTACGCAGTATTTT. This translates into CSAPKAGGLGATQYF.

This chain connects TRBV27 to TRBJ1-2, with D perhaps matching TRBD1 (6 bases). Germline V gives CDR1 MNHEY, CDR2 SMNVEV (reference sequence). Deletions cut 5 bases from V and 4 bases from J, with 11 bases between. There are 13 residues in the CDR3. CDR3 sequence reads: CASSPLRGYGYTF. CDR3 DNA sequence: TGTGCCAGCAGTCCCCTCAGGGGCTATGGCTACACCTTC.

The V call is TRBV12-3 or TRBV12-4, the J call TRBJ2-7; TRBD2 agrees at 10 bases. Trimming took 5 bases from V and 2 from J; bases not matched to a gene: 6. There are 15 residues in the CDR3. CDR3 DNA sequence: TGTGCCAGCAGTCCCCGGACTAGCGGAGCCTACGAGCAGTACTTC. Protein product: CASSPRTSGAYEQYF.